The clone carrying this T cell receptor (beta chain) has only one observation. Its antigen remains unknown. Amplification used 60 Vbeta primers and 13 Jbeta primers. Clones were read by immunoSEQ multiplex PCR, and TCRdb kept only the in-frame ones, dropping some. The sample lists more than 150,000 clones, 70% to 90% occurring once. This entry is derived from a study of cytomegalovirus exposure and HLA in healthy donors. General study results and limits: Previous analysis showed most TCR beta V segments were productive about 87% or about 30% of the time.

The CDR3 length is 15 residues. V was shortened by 0 bases and J by 4 bases, with 13 bases between the two germline ends. CDR1 and CDR2 (germline): SGDLS, YYNGEE. This TCR came from a woman aged 18-29 years in good health and CMV-seronegative. Sequencing was carried out using PBMCs. This chain links TRBV9 with TRBJ1-1; D is perhaps TRBD1 (5 bases). The CDR3 nucleotides read TGTGCCAGCAGCGTAGCACCCGGGGGGGGCACTGAAGCTTTCTTT. It is translated as CASSVAPGGGTEAFF.